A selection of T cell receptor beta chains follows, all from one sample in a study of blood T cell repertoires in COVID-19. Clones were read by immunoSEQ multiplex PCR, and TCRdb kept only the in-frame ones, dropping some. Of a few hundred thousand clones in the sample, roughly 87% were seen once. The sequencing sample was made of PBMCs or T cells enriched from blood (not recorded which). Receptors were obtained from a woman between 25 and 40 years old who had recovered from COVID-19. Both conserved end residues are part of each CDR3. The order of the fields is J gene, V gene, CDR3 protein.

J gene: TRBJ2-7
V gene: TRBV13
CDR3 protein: CASSTGTSGANYEQYF

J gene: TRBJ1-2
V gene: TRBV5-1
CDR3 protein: CASSSGTGNYGYTF

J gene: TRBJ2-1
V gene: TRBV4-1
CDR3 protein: CASSQVDMGLARGEQFF

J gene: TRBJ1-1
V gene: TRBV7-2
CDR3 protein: CASSLLYSIWGGDTEAFF

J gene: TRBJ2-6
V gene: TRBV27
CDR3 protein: CASSLRSSGANVLTF

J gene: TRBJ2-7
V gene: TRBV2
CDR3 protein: CASSETGTGHYEQYF

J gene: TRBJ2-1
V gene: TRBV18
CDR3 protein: CASSQTSGGYNEQFF

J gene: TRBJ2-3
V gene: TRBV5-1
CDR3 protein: CASSPGQGRTDTQYF

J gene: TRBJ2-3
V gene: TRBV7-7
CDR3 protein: CASSLGAGHDTQYF

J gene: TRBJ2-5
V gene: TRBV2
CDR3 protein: CASSERAGTGETQYF

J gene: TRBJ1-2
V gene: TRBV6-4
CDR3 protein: CASSDTGIGYTF

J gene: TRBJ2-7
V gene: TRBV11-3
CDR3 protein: CASSWTGEGEQYF

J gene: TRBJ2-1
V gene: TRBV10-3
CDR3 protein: CAISPGGAGVNNEQFF

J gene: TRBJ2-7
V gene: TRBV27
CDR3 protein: CASSPGTDYEQYF

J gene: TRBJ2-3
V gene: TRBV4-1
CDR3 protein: CASSQDPTSGPTDTQYF

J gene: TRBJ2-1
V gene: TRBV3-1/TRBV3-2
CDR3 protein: CASSLQGGYRGHEQFF

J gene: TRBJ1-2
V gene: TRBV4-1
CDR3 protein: CASSQGGVNYGYTF

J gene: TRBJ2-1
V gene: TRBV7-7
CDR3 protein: CASSSDPPGRGNEQFF

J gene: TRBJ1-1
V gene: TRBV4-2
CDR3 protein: CASSQALGLNTEAFF

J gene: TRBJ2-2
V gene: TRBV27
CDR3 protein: CASSLSLAGGGTGELFF

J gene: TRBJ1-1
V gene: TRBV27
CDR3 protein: CASNVRRGWGNTEAFF

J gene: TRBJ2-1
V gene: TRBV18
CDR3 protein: CASSPSGADYNEQFF

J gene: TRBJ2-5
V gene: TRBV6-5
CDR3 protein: CASSFGQGIAETQYF

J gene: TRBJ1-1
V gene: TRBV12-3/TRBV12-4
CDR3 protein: CASRTQGTEAFF

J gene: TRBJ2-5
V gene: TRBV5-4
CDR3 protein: CASSQIAGGRETQYF

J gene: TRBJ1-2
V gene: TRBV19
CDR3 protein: CASSTRTGEDGYTF

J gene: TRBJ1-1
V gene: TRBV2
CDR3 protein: CASSGSGTGWGTKFEAFF

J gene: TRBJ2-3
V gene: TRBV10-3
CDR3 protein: CAISVEGAGLDTQYF

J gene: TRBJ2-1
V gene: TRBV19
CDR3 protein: CASSIEGLAVNNEQFF

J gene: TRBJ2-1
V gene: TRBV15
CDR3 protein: CATSYGTGVDEQFF